This TCR beta chain is from a study of shared clonotypes between healthy human individuals. Study context: Participating donors consisted of two women and a few men aged 18 to 49.

V lost 5 bases and J 3 bases, leaving 14 bases between the germline ends. Germline lookup yields CDR1 ENHRY and CDR2 SYGVKD. This CDR3 comprises 14 residues. Memory CD4+ cells were the fraction left after CD45RA+ naive selection. Deep was the level used in running the assay. Method: immunoSEQ multiplex PCR; TCRdb's copy keeps in-frame clones and lacks some. The data show over a million clones, about three quarters seen once. What was sequenced was memory CD4+ T cells sorted from blood. Sample subset: CD45RA-negative fraction. V is TRBV10-3 and J is TRBJ2-7; D possibly corresponds to TRBD2 (7 bases). This receptor was identified in a young man in good health. CDR3 in DNA: TGTGCCATCAGTCGGGGGGCGGACAGCTACGAGCAGTACTTC. This sequence encodes CAISRGADSYEQYF.